These T cell receptor beta chains were read from a single sample in a study of T cells in localized non-small cell lung cancer. Generated by immunoSEQ multiplex PCR, the TCRdb table keeps only in-frame clones and is missing some. The sample consists of under 30,000 clones, 80% to 90% of them appearing once. The source was peripheral blood, collected before any cancer treatment. All receptors come from a woman aged 35 to 70 with stage I lung adenocarcinoma. The CDR3 runs from the conserved cysteine through the conserved F or W. D genes are given only for firm matches. Clone size is not always given. Where it is, it says once, few, many or a class for expanded clones.

D gene,V gene,J gene,clone size,CDR3 protein,CDR3 DNA
.,TRBV29-1,TRBJ1-2,.,CSVLRTVGYTF,TGCAGCGTTCTTCGGACAGTTGGCTACACCTTC
.,TRBV27,TRBJ1-6,.,CASSLSSYNSPLHF,TGTGCCAGCAGTTTAAGCTCCTATAATTCACCCCTCCACTTT
TRBD2,TRBV4-3,TRBJ2-1,once,CASSQGTSGFEASYNEQFF,TGCGCCAGCAGCCAAGGGACTAGCGGATTCGAAGCTTCCTACAATGAGCAGTTCTTC
.,TRBV6-4,TRBJ2-1,few,CASTSPRGPYNEQFF,TGTGCCAGCACCTCGCCGCGGGGTCCCTACAATGAGCAGTTCTTC
.,TRBV7-3,TRBJ1-1,.,CASSLEAGMNTEAFF,TGTGCCAGCAGCTTAGAGGCAGGGATGAACACTGAAGCTTTCTTT
.,TRBV4-3,TRBJ1-2,.,CASSQELSVAGYTF,TGCGCCAGCAGCCAAGAATTATCGGTTGCTGGCTACACCTTC
.,TRBV18,TRBJ2-7,.,CASSPPDGYSYEQYF,TGTGCCAGCTCACCTCCGGACGGATACTCCTACGAGCAGTACTTC
TRBD1,TRBV28,TRBJ2-1,.,CASSLLAWDRGLGGEQFF,TGTGCCAGCAGTTTACTAGCGTGGGACAGGGGGCTCGGAGGTGAGCAGTTCTTC
.,TRBV5-4,TRBJ2-3,once,CASSLDLVEDTQYF,TGTGCCAGCAGCTTGGACCTAGTAGAAGATACGCAGTATTTT
TRBD2,TRBV7-9,TRBJ2-4,.,CASSNSPGLGTKNIQYF,TGTGCCAGCAGCAACTCTCCGGGACTAGGGACCAAAAACATTCAGTACTTC
.,TRBV28,TRBJ1-2,.,CASSPRKGDRYGYTF,TGTGCCAGCAGTCCGCGCAAGGGGGATAGGTATGGCTACACCTTC
.,TRBV2,TRBJ2-7,.,CASSEALYRGPRYEQYF,TGTGCCAGCAGTGAAGCCCTATACCGGGGTCCCCGCTACGAGCAGTACTTC
TRBD2,TRBV28,TRBJ2-5,once,CASSSRELAEQETQYF,TGTGCCAGCAGTTCCCGTGAACTAGCGGAGCAAGAGACCCAGTACTTC
.,TRBV30,TRBJ1-3,.,CAWRPSGNTIYF,TGTGCCTGGCGACCCTCTGGAAACACCATATATTTT
.,TRBV7-3,TRBJ2-3,.,CASSPLSGGEADTQYF,TGTGCCAGCAGCCCACTTTCGGGGGGCGAGGCAGATACGCAGTATTTT
TRBD1,TRBV6-1,TRBJ1-1,.,CASSERGQGNTEAFF,TGTGCCAGCAGTGAAAGGGGACAGGGGAACACTGAAGCTTTCTTT
.,TRBV30,TRBJ1-1,.,CAWRSQGRNTEAFF,TGTGCCTGGAGAAGTCAGGGGCGCAACACTGAAGCTTTCTTT
.,TRBV9,TRBJ2-7,.,CASSASGGAYEQYF,TGTGCCAGCAGCGCGTCAGGGGGGGCTTACGAGCAGTACTTC
.,TRBV6-1,TRBJ1-6,.,CASTRVDSPLHF,TGTGCCAGCACTAGGGTGGATTCACCCCTCCACTTT
.,TRBV19,TRBJ2-5,.,CASSSHPSTGMGWETQYF,TGTGCCAGTAGTAGTCACCCCTCCACAGGGATGGGGTGGGAGACCCAGTACTTC
.,TRBV10-2,TRBJ1-1,.,CASSWVKGTGAFF,TGCGCCAGCAGTTGGGTTAAGGGAACGGGGGCTTTCTTT
.,TRBV28,TRBJ1-2,.,CASRPHLSGGSYGYTF,TGTGCCAGCAGACCACACCTATCTGGGGGTAGCTATGGCTACACCTTC
.,TRBV11-1,TRBJ2-2,.,CASSPGSHTGELFF,TGTGCCAGCAGCCCCGGGAGTCACACCGGGGAGCTGTTTTTT
TRBD1,TRBV5-1,TRBJ1-2,.,CASRPGTGLSYGYTF,TGCGCCAGCAGGCCCGGGACAGGGCTTTCCTATGGCTACACCTTC
.,TRBV7-8,TRBJ2-7,.,CASSLAGYYYEQYF,TGTGCCAGCAGCTTAGCGGGGTATTACTACGAGCAGTACTTC
.,TRBV4-1,TRBJ1-5,.,CASSQVLRGHQPQHF,TGCGCCAGCAGCCAAGTACTTCGGGGGCATCAGCCCCAGCATTTT
TRBD2,TRBV10-3,TRBJ2-3,few,CAISEGLAGVSTDTQYF,TGTGCCATCAGTGAAGGACTAGCGGGGGTAAGCACAGATACGCAGTATTTT
TRBD1,TRBV9,TRBJ2-1,.,CASSETSGTGLFDEQFF,TGTGCCAGCAGCGAGACTTCCGGGACAGGGTTATTCGATGAGCAGTTCTTC
.,TRBV19,TRBJ1-5,few,CASSREGSGNQPQHF,TGTGCCAGTAGTCGAGAAGGTAGTGGCAATCAGCCCCAGCATTTT
.,TRBV6-1,TRBJ2-1,.,CASTEGPGDEQFF,TGTGCCAGCACCGAGGGACCCGGGGATGAGCAGTTCTTC
TRBD2,TRBV15,TRBJ2-5,.,CATSRDIGGEETQYF,TGTGCCACCAGCAGAGATATCGGGGGGGAAGAGACCCAGTACTTC
TRBD2,TRBV5-4,TRBJ2-5,.,CASSWGGLYQETQYF,TGTGCCAGCAGCTGGGGGGGGTTGTACCAAGAGACCCAGTACTTC
.,TRBV28,TRBJ2-2,.,CASSFLIGGGELFF,TGTGCCAGCAGTTTTCTGATAGGGGGCGGGGAGCTGTTTTTT
TRBD2,TRBV7-2,TRBJ2-3,.,CASSLSSGGADTQYF,TGTGCCAGCAGCTTAAGTAGCGGGGGGGCAGATACGCAGTATTTT
TRBD1,TRBV9,TRBJ2-7,.,CASSVAGQGTSYEQYF,TGTGCCAGCAGCGTAGCGGGACAGGGGACCTCCTACGAGCAGTACTTC
.,TRBV7-2,TRBJ2-7,.,CASRAGLSSYEQYF,TGTGCCAGCAGGGCGGGCCTGAGCTCCTACGAGCAGTACTTC
.,TRBV28,TRBJ1-5,.,CASSQGNQPQHF,TGTGCCAGCAGTCAGGGCAATCAGCCCCAGCATTTT
.,TRBV11-2,TRBJ1-2,.,CASSREGDGYTF,TGTGCCAGCAGCCGGGAGGGGGATGGCTACACCTTC
TRBD2,TRBV7-8,TRBJ2-2,.,CASSSLSGGDNTGELFF,TGTGCCAGCAGCTCCCTTAGCGGGGGGGATAACACCGGGGAGCTGTTTTTT
TRBD1,TRBV19,TRBJ1-1,.,CASSVGTGNTEAFF,TGTGCCAGTAGTGTAGGGACAGGGAACACTGAAGCTTTCTTT
TRBD1,TRBV19,TRBJ2-7,few,CASSRTGEFNEQYF,TGTGCCAGTTCCCGGACAGGGGAATTTAACGAGCAGTACTTC
.,TRBV7-9,TRBJ2-7,.,CASTSGTYEQYF,TGTGCCAGCACCTCAGGGACCTACGAGCAGTACTTC
TRBD2,TRBV5-1,TRBJ2-3,.,CASSLQGLADYSTDTQYF,TGCGCCAGCAGCCTCCAGGGACTAGCGGACTATAGCACAGATACGCAGTATTTT
TRBD1,TRBV9,TRBJ1-1,.,CASSPDRDRGKAFF,TGTGCCAGCAGCCCCGACCGGGACAGGGGGAAAGCTTTCTTT
TRBD1,TRBV18,TRBJ1-1,.,CASSPQGQGTEAFF,TGTGCCAGCTCACCACAAGGACAGGGAACTGAAGCTTTCTTT